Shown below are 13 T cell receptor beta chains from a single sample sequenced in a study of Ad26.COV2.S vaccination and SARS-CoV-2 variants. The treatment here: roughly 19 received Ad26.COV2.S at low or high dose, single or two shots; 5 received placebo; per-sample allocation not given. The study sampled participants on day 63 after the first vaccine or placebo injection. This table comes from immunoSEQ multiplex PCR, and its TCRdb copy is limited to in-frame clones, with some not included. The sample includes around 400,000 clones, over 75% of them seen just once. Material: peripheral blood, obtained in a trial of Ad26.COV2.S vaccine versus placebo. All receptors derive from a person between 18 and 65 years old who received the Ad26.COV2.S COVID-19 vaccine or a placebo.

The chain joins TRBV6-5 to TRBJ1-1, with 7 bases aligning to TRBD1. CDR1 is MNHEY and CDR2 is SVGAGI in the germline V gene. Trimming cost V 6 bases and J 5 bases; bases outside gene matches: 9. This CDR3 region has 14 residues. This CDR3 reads CASRTTGMETEAFF. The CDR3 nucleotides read TGTGCCAGCAGAACGACAGGGATGGAGACTGAAGCTTTCTTT.

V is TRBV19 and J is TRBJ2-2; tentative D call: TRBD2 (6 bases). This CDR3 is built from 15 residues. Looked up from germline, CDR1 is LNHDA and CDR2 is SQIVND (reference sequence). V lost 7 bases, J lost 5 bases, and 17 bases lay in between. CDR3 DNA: TGTGCCAGTATCCGGGGGATAAGCCATACCGGGGAGCTGTTTTTT. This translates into CASIRGISHTGELFF.

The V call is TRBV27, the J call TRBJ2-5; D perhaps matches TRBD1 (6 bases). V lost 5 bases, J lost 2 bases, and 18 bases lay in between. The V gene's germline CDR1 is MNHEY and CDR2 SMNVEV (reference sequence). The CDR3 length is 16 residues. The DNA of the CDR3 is TGTGCCAGCAGTGGACAGAACCCCGATGAGCAAGAGACCCAGTACTTC. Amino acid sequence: CASSGQNPDEQETQYF.

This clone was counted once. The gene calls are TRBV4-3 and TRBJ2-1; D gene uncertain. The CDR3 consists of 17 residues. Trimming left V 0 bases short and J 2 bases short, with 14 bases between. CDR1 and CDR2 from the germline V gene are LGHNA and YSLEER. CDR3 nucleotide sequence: TGCGCCAGCAGCCAAGATCTCATAGTTGCGACCTACAATGAGCAGTTCTTC. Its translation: CASSQDLIVATYNEQFF.

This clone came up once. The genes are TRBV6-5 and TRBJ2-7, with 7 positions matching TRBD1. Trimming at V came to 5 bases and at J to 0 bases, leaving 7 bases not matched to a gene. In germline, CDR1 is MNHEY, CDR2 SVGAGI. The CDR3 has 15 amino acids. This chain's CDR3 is CASSQRGPRSYEQYF. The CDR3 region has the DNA TGTGCCAGCAGTCAGAGGGGGCCTCGCTCCTACGAGCAGTACTTC.

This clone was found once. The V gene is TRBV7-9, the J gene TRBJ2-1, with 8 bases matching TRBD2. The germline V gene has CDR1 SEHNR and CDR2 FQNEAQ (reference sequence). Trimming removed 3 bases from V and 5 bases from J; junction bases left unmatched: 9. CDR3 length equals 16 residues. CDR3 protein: CASSFYSGGRHNEQFF. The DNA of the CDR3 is TGTGCCAGCAGCTTCTACTCGGGAGGGCGTCACAATGAGCAGTTCTTC.

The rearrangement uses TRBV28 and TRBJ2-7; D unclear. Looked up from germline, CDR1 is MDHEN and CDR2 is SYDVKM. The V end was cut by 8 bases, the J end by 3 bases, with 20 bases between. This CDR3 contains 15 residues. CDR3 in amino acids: CASWPRTGSYYEQYF. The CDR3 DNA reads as TGTGCCAGCTGGCCGAGGACGGGCAGTTACTACGAGCAGTACTTC.

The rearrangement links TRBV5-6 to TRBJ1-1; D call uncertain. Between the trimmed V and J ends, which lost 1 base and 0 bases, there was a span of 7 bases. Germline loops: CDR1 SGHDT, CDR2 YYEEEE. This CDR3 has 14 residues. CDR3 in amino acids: CASSLKGVNTEAFF. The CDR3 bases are TGTGCCAGCAGCTTGAAAGGAGTGAACACTGAAGCTTTCTTT.

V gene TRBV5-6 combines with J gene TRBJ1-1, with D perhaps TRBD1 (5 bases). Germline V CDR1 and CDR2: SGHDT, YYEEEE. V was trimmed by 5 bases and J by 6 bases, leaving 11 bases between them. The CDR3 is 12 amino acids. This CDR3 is CASRFGGAEAFF. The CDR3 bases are TGTGCCAGCAGATTCGGGGGGGCTGAAGCTTTCTTT.

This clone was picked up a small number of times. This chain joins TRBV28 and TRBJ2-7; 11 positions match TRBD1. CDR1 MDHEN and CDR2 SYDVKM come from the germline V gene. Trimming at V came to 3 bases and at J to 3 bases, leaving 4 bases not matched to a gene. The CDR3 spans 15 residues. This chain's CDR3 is CASSLKGTGGYEQYF. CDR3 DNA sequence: TGTGCCAGCAGTTTGAAAGGGACAGGGGGCTACGAGCAGTACTTC.

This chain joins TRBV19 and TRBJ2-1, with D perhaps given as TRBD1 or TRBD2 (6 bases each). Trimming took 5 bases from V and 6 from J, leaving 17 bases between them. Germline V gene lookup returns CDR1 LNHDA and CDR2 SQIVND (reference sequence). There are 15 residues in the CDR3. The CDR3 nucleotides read TGTGCCAGTAGTGGGGGGCCGACAAGCGTCAATGAGCAGTTCTTC. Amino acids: CASSGGPTSVNEQFF.

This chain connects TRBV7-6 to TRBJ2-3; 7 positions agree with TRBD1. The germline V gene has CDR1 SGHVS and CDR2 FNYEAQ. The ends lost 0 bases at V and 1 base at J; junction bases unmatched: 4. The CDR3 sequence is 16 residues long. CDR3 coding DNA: TGTGCCAGCAGCTTAGCGCAGGGGACAGGCACAGATACGCAGTATTTT. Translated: CASSLAQGTGTDTQYF.

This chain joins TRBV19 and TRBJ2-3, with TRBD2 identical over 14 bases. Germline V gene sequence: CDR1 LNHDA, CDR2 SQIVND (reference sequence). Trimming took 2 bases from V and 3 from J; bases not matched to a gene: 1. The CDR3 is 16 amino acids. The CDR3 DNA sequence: TGTGCCAGTAGTATAAGACTAGCGGGAGGGACAGATACGCAGTATTTT. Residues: CASSIRLAGGTDTQYF.